Listed below are T cell receptor beta chains from one sample, sequenced in a study of cytomegalovirus exposure and HLA in healthy donors. Repertoires were generated with immunoSEQ multiplex PCR, while TCRdb's copy carries only in-frame clones and drops some. The data show hundreds of thousands of clones, roughly 85% seen once. The material sequenced was PBMCs. These receptors all come from a young woman in good health and CMV-seronegative. Each CDR3 is given with its conserved first and last residue. D genes are given only for firm matches. The size field is filled for only some rows; it gives once, few, many or a size class.

>TRBD2|19|TRBV7-8|TRBJ2-2|-
CASSLRGEGTSGNTGELFF
TGTGCCAGCAGCTTAAGGGGGGAGGGGACTAGCGGGAACACCGGGGAGCTGTTTTTT
>-|20|TRBV28|TRBJ2-5|-
CASSPPQVSVGLLYQETQYF
TGTGCCAGCAGTCCCCCACAGGTTTCAGTTGGTTTGCTGTACCAAGAGACCCAGTACTTC
>-|14|TRBV7-9|TRBJ1-4|-
CASSLGTDNEKLFF
TGTGCCAGCAGCTTAGGGACAGACAATGAAAAACTGTTTTTT
>TRBD1|16|TRBV28|TRBJ1-5|-
CASSPGTGGSNQPQHF
TGTGCCAGCAGTCCCGGGACAGGGGGCAGCAATCAGCCCCAGCATTTT
>-|11|TRBV27|TRBJ2-7|-
CASGLSGEQYF
TGTGCCAGCGGACTTTCCGGGGAGCAGTACTTC
>TRBD1|16|TRBV30|TRBJ1-1|-
CAWSVFGQGSYTEAFF
TGTGCCTGGAGTGTATTCGGACAGGGTTCGTACACTGAAGCTTTCTTT
>-|14|TRBV6-6|TRBJ2-7|once
CASRGGERSYEQYF
TGTGCCAGCAGAGGGGGGGAGAGATCCTACGAGCAGTACTTC
>-|12|TRBV25-1|TRBJ1-2|few
CASSSGNYGYTF
TGTGCCAGCAGTTCGGGGAACTATGGCTACACCTTC
>-|15|TRBV5-1|TRBJ2-3|-
CASSSPPPPTDTQYF
TGCGCCAGCAGCTCCCCTCCCCCCCCCACAGATACGCAGTATTTT
>TRBD1|16|TRBV4-1|TRBJ1-2|-
CASSQEPGTGTYGYTF
TGCGCCAGCAGCCAAGAGCCGGGGACAGGGACCTATGGCTACACCTTC
>TRBD2|16|TRBV9|TRBJ2-3|-
CASSVKGTSGTDTQYF
TGTGCCAGCAGCGTAAAAGGGACTAGCGGCACAGATACGCAGTATTTT
>TRBD2|15|TRBV28|TRBJ2-5|-
CASSYSSGIGETQYF
TGTGCCAGCAGTTACTCTAGCGGGATAGGAGAGACCCAGTACTTC
>-|15|TRBV9|TRBJ2-7|-
CASSARQGGSDEQYF
TGTGCCAGCAGCGCCCGACAGGGAGGTTCCGACGAGCAGTACTTC
>TRBD2|15|TRBV4-1|TRBJ2-7|-
CASSQVPSGNYEQYF
TGCGCCAGCAGCCAAGTGCCTAGCGGGAACTACGAGCAGTACTTC
>-|14|TRBV4-2|TRBJ2-7|-
CASSPPSAGYEQYF
TGTGCCAGCAGCCCACCTAGCGCCGGTTACGAGCAGTACTTC
>-|15|TRBV23-1|TRBJ2-7|-
CASRGFGTNSYEQYF
TGCGCCAGCAGGGGGTTCGGGACAAACTCCTACGAGCAGTACTTC
>-|14|TRBV19|TRBJ2-1|-
CASSIAGDADEQFF
TGTGCCAGTAGTATAGCAGGTGATGCCGATGAGCAGTTCTTC
>TRBD1|15|TRBV6-5|TRBJ1-2|-
CASSPFPTGAYGYTF
TGTGCCAGCAGCCCCTTTCCCACAGGGGCCTATGGCTACACCTTC
>-|13|TRBV28|TRBJ1-2|-
CASSFGQNYGYTF
TGTGCCAGCAGTTTTGGGCAGAACTATGGCTACACCTTC
>TRBD1|18|TRBV28|TRBJ2-5|-
CASSPMVGPGQPQETQYF
TGTGCCAGCAGTCCAATGGTGGGACCGGGACAGCCACAAGAGACCCAGTACTTC
>-|12|TRBV29-1|TRBJ2-7|few
CSVEVRNYEQYF
TGCAGCGTTGAAGTCAGGAACTACGAGCAGTACTTC
>-|15|TRBV7-9|TRBJ2-1|-
CASSLWTDSYNEQFF
TGTGCCAGCAGCCTATGGACAGATTCCTACAATGAGCAGTTCTTC
>-|12|TRBV6-5|TRBJ1-1|-
CASSENRAEAFF
TGTGCCAGCAGCGAAAACAGGGCTGAAGCTTTCTTT
>TRBD2|15|TRBV7-9|TRBJ2-1|-
CASSPPTSGRGEQFF
TGTGCCAGCAGTCCCCCGACTAGCGGGAGGGGTGAGCAGTTCTTC
>-|14|TRBV5-4|TRBJ1-5|-
CASSSGTSGQPQHF
TGTGCCAGCAGCTCCGGGACATCAGGACAGCCCCAGCATTTT
>TRBD1|16|TRBV14|TRBJ2-7|-
CASSHHQDRTSYEQYF
TGTGCCAGCAGCCACCACCAGGACAGGACTTCCTACGAGCAGTACTTC
>TRBD2|16|TRBV6-6|TRBJ2-1|-
CASSDYSGGAYNEQFF
TGTGCCAGCAGTGACTATAGCGGGGGGGCATACAATGAGCAGTTCTTC
>TRBD2|17|TRBV27|TRBJ2-1|-
CASSFRAGGSSYNEQFF
TGTGCCAGCAGTTTCAGAGCGGGGGGGAGCTCCTACAATGAGCAGTTCTTC
>TRBD1|15|TRBV28|TRBJ1-2|-
CASSSSGTGFRGYTF
TGTGCCAGCAGTTCCAGTGGGACAGGGTTCCGGGGCTACACCTTC
>-|19|TRBV15|TRBJ1-4|-
CATSRVEAWTPTLNEKLFF
TGTGCCACCAGCAGAGTGGAGGCGTGGACGCCGACACTTAATGAAAAACTGTTTTTT
>TRBD1|14|TRBV10-3|TRBJ1-5|once
CAMSEGGGNQPQHF
TGTGCCATGTCCGAAGGGGGCGGCAATCAGCCCCAGCATTTT
>-|15|TRBV6-1|TRBJ2-3|-
CASSERREGADTQYF
TGTGCCAGCAGTGAACGGCGGGAAGGCGCAGATACGCAGTATTTT
>-|12|TRBV4-1|TRBJ2-3|-
CASSRGIDTQYF
TGCGCCAGCAGCCGCGGCATAGATACGCAGTATTTT
>TRBD1|14|TRBV2|TRBJ2-5|few
CASSPRTGAETQYF
TGTGCCAGCAGTCCCCGGACAGGGGCAGAGACCCAGTACTTC
>TRBD1|13|TRBV18|TRBJ1-2|-
CASSPGTDYGYTF
TGTGCCAGCTCACCCGGGACAGACTATGGCTACACCTTC
>-|15|TRBV28|TRBJ1-2|-
CASTPGGARGYGYTF
TGTGCCAGCACCCCGGGAGGGGCCAGGGGCTATGGCTACACCTTC
>TRBD1|16|TRBV27|TRBJ1-1|-
CASSLGQGALGTEAFF
TGTGCCAGCAGTTTGGGACAGGGGGCCTTAGGCACTGAAGCTTTCTTT
>TRBD1|16|TRBV5-1|TRBJ1-1|-
CASSLAYRGRYTEAFF
TGCGCCAGCAGCTTGGCGTACAGGGGTCGTTATACTGAAGCTTTCTTT
>-|13|TRBV6-1|TRBJ1-2|-
CASSHLANYGYTF
TGTGCCAGCAGTCACCTAGCTAACTATGGCTACACCTTC
>-|16|TRBV4-1|TRBJ2-3|-
CASDPWGTVQRDTQYF
TGCGCCAGCGATCCCTGGGGGACTGTTCAACGGGATACGCAGTATTTT
>TRBD2|13|TRBV29-1|TRBJ2-7|-
CSVGTLAAYEQYF
TGCAGCGTTGGTACCCTAGCGGCCTACGAGCAGTACTTC